A single T cell receptor beta chain is shown here with its context. Antigen specificity is unknown. PCR amplification relied on 60 Vbeta primers (plus 13 Jbeta primers). Some clones are missing from TCRdb's copy, which holds only in-frame ones; the method was immunoSEQ multiplex PCR. The data contain more than 110,000 clones, more than 70% of them singletons. This sample stems from a study of cytomegalovirus exposure and HLA in healthy donors. Study as a whole: Among the 400 or so donors who were genotyped, approximately 83% fell in the genetic ancestry cluster that is associated with self-reported Caucasian donors. General study results and limits: The classifier, whose performance was assessed in both the original and validation cohorts, reportedly diagnosed cytomegalovirus status with high specificity and sensitivity. Analysis performed later showed TCR beta chains linked to HLA being more clonally expanded than equally common others.

The trim removed 4 bases at V and 4 bases at J, leaving 18 bases unmatched. Germline V gene lookup returns CDR1 SGHRS and CDR2 YFSETQ. The CDR3 consists of 18 residues. Sequencing used PBMCs. V and J are TRBV5-1 and TRBJ1-1; 8 nucleotides align to TRBD1. The TCR was taken from a man aged 45 to 65 in good health and CMV-seronegative. The CDR3 loop is CASSLIVVQGARGTEAFF. The CDR3 DNA is TGCGCCAGCAGCCTAATCGTTGTGCAGGGGGCGCGTGGCACTGAAGCTTTCTTT.